The sequence of this TCR beta chain was determined in a study of CD4 T cells in relation to SARS-CoV-2 and coronaviruses. Study details: After roughly ten days of antigen culture, PBMC TCR beta CDR3s were sequenced.

CD4+ T cells from unexposed donors were obtained before the COVID-19 pandemic (2011-2018). The cells were cultured for under twelve days before CD4+ T cells were isolated. Testing used SARS-CoV-2 S/N and four cold-coronavirus spikes on unexposed-donor CD4+ T cells, cells permitting. Here immunoSEQ multiplex PCR was the method, and the copy in TCRdb shows in-frame clones only, minus some. The sample has 20,000 or so clones, roughly 80% seen once; the top ten hold 15% to 18%. CDR3 size: 15 residues. Per germline, CDR1 KGHSH and CDR2 LQKENI. Trimming left V 3 bases short and J 4 bases short, with 10 bases between. About this clone: The antigen remains unidentified.

Study-level points and caveats: SARS-CoV-2-driven expansion was significantly weaker in crossreactive than monoreactive clones. Crossreactivity was assessed only for spike protein, not other viral proteins.

This chain connects TRBV18 to TRBJ2-6; perhaps TRBD1 as D (6 bases). Sequencing was carried out using CD4+ T cells from PBMCs, cultured in vitro. The receptor comes from a human donor in good health. The CDR3, as DNA: TGTGCCAGCTCACCTACAGGGTCCGGGGCCAACGTCCTGACTTTC. The encoded protein is CASSPTGSGANVLTF.